This is a list of T cell receptor beta chains from one sample in a study of neurological immune-mediated disorders. TCRdb re-derived calls from the 5' RACE reads in MiXCR, one entry per CDR3 protein. The table lists roughly 100,000 distinct CDR3 sequences, 3% to 4% of them singletons. What was sequenced was PBMCs. These receptor sequences come from a woman aged 18-29 years with multiple sclerosis. Each CDR3 is given with its conserved first and last residue. The D gene is left open where the match is weak. A clone size is listed for some rows: how often the clone was seen (once, few, many), or a class if it is expanded.

>TRBV28|many|TRBJ2-7|TRBD1
TGTGCCAGCAGTTTCGACAGGGGCTACTACGAGCAGTACTTC
CASSFDRGYYEQYF
>TRBV3-1|few|TRBJ2-3|-
TGTGCCAGCAGCGGGGGGCCGAGAGGTACAGATACGCAGTATTTT
CASSGGPRGTDTQYF
>TRBV10-3|many|TRBJ2-3|-
TGTGCCATCAGTGAAAGGGCGGGGGCAAGTCCAGATACGCAGTATTTT
CAISERAGASPDTQYF
>TRBV29-1|many|TRBJ2-6|-
TGCAGCGTTGAAGAATACGTGTGGGGGCAGGATGGGGCCAACGTCCTGACTTTC
CSVEEYVWGQDGANVLTF
>TRBV7-9|many|TRBJ1-2|-
TGTGCCAGCAGCTTAGGGCCGGGGGTACTAGGTGGCTACACCTTC
CASSLGPGVLGGYTF
>TRBV5-6|many|TRBJ2-7|TRBD1
TGTGCCAGCAGCTGGACAGGTCCAAGCTACGAGCAGTACTTC
CASSWTGPSYEQYF
>TRBV28|many|TRBJ1-1|TRBD1
TGTGCCAGCAGTGGGGGGACAGCCATGAACACTGAAGCTTTCTTT
CASSGGTAMNTEAFF
>TRBV29-1|few|TRBJ1-5|-
TGCAGCGCCGCTGATAGAGGCAGCAATCAGCCCCAGCATTTT
CSAADRGSNQPQHF
>TRBV9|many|TRBJ2-3|TRBD2
TGTGCCAGCAGCGCCGGGACTAGCGACGGCACAGATACGCAGTATTTT
CASSAGTSDGTDTQYF
>TRBV12-3/TRBV12-4|many|TRBJ1-5|-
TGTGCCAGCAGTTTAGTTGGGCAGCCCCAGCATTTT
CASSLVGQPQHF
>TRBV5-5|many|TRBJ1-3|-
TGTGCCAGCAGCTTAGGAGGGGATGGAAGAAACACCATATATTTT
CASSLGGDGRNTIYF
>TRBV6-6|many|TRBJ1-2|TRBD1
TGTGCCAGCAGTCGGACAGGGATCAGCGATAACTATGGCTACACCTTC
CASSRTGISDNYGYTF
>TRBV30|-|TRBJ1-1|-
TGTGCCTGGATTTCTCCGGGGGTGGGCACTGAAGCTTTCTTT
CAWISPGVGTEAFF
>TRBV4-2|many|TRBJ2-2|-
TGTGCCAGCGCTCAGGGGTTAGACACCGGGGAGCTGTTTTTT
CASAQGLDTGELFF
>TRBV5-1|many|TRBJ1-1|-
TGCGCCAGCAGGGGCGGGGACACTGAAGCTTTCTTT
CASRGGDTEAFF
>TRBV20-1|many|TRBJ2-5|-
TGCAGTGCTAGTTCGGGGAGCCCCTTCCAAGAGACCCAGTACTTC
CSASSGSPFQETQYF
>TRBV15|many|TRBJ1-1|TRBD1
TGTGCCACCAGCAGAGATGCAGGGGGGAGCGCTGAAGCTTTCTTT
CATSRDAGGSAEAFF
>TRBV9|-|TRBJ2-5|-
TGTGCCAGCAACCAGGGCAGCCAAGAGACCCAGTACTTC
CASNQGSQETQYF
>TRBV29-1|many|TRBJ2-5|-
TGCAGCGTGGGCCGGGGCCAAGAGACCCAGTACTTC
CSVGRGQETQYF
>TRBV29-1|many|TRBJ2-3|-
TGCAGCGTTGGCGGACAAATGGATACGCAGTATTTT
CSVGGQMDTQYF
>TRBV28|many|TRBJ2-7|-
TGTGCCAGCAGCCCCGCCTTGGGCCCGAGTTCGTGGGGCGTTCACTTC
CASSPALGPSSWGVHF
>TRBV7-2|many|TRBJ2-3|-
TGTGCCAGCAGCTTACAGGGGACAGATACGCAGTATTTT
CASSLQGTDTQYF
>TRBV7-8|many|TRBJ2-7|-
TGTGCCAGCAGCCCAGCCCCCATAGGGAGGGAGCAGTACTTC
CASSPAPIGREQYF
>TRBV20-1|many|TRBJ2-2|-
TGCAGTGCTAGACTACAGCGCGGGGAGCTGTTTTTT
CSARLQRGELFF
>TRBV5-6|many|TRBJ2-1|TRBD2
TGTGCCAGCAGCTTGTATCTAGCGGGGGGGAATGAGCAGTTCTTC
CASSLYLAGGNEQFF
>TRBV5-1|many|TRBJ2-6|-
TGCGCCAGCAGCCTCAGAAGCTCTGGGGCCAACGTCCTGACTTTC
CASSLRSSGANVLTF
>TRBV14|many|TRBJ2-2|-
TGTGCCAGCAGCCAAGACAGAGTTCGGGTGGGCACCGGGGAGCTGTTTTTT
CASSQDRVRVGTGELFF
>TRBV7-9|-|TRBJ1-6|TRBD1
TGTGCCAGCAGCTTCGGGACAGCGGAAGGGGCAACCCTCAACTTT
CASSFGTAEGATLNF
>TRBV12-3/TRBV12-4|many|TRBJ1-2|TRBD1
TGTGCCAGCAGTTCCGTCGACAGGGTTTATGGCTACACCTTC
CASSSVDRVYGYTF
>TRBV28|many|TRBJ1-6|TRBD1
TGTGCCAGCAGCAAAGGACAGGGACGTAATTCACCCCTCCACTTT
CASSKGQGRNSPLHF
>TRBV11-2|many|TRBJ2-1|TRBD2
TGTGCCAGCAGCTATTCTAGCGGGGGGACCGGCTCCTACAATGAGCAGTTCTTC
CASSYSSGGTGSYNEQFF
>TRBV30|many|TRBJ1-1|-
TGTGCCTGGAGTAGGCAGTTAAGAAACACTGAAGCTTTCTTT
CAWSRQLRNTEAFF
>TRBV7-9|many|TRBJ2-3|-
TGTGCCAGCAGCCCGGACTCTTTTTACCCAGATACGCAGTATTTT
CASSPDSFYPDTQYF
>TRBV5-1|many|TRBJ2-7|TRBD1
TGCGCCAGCAGCCCAGGGACAGTATTTTTTACCTACGAGCAGTACTTC
CASSPGTVFFTYEQYF
>TRBV28|many|TRBJ1-4|-
TGTGCCAGCAGGGAACAGGAAAAACTGTTTTTT
CASREQEKLFF